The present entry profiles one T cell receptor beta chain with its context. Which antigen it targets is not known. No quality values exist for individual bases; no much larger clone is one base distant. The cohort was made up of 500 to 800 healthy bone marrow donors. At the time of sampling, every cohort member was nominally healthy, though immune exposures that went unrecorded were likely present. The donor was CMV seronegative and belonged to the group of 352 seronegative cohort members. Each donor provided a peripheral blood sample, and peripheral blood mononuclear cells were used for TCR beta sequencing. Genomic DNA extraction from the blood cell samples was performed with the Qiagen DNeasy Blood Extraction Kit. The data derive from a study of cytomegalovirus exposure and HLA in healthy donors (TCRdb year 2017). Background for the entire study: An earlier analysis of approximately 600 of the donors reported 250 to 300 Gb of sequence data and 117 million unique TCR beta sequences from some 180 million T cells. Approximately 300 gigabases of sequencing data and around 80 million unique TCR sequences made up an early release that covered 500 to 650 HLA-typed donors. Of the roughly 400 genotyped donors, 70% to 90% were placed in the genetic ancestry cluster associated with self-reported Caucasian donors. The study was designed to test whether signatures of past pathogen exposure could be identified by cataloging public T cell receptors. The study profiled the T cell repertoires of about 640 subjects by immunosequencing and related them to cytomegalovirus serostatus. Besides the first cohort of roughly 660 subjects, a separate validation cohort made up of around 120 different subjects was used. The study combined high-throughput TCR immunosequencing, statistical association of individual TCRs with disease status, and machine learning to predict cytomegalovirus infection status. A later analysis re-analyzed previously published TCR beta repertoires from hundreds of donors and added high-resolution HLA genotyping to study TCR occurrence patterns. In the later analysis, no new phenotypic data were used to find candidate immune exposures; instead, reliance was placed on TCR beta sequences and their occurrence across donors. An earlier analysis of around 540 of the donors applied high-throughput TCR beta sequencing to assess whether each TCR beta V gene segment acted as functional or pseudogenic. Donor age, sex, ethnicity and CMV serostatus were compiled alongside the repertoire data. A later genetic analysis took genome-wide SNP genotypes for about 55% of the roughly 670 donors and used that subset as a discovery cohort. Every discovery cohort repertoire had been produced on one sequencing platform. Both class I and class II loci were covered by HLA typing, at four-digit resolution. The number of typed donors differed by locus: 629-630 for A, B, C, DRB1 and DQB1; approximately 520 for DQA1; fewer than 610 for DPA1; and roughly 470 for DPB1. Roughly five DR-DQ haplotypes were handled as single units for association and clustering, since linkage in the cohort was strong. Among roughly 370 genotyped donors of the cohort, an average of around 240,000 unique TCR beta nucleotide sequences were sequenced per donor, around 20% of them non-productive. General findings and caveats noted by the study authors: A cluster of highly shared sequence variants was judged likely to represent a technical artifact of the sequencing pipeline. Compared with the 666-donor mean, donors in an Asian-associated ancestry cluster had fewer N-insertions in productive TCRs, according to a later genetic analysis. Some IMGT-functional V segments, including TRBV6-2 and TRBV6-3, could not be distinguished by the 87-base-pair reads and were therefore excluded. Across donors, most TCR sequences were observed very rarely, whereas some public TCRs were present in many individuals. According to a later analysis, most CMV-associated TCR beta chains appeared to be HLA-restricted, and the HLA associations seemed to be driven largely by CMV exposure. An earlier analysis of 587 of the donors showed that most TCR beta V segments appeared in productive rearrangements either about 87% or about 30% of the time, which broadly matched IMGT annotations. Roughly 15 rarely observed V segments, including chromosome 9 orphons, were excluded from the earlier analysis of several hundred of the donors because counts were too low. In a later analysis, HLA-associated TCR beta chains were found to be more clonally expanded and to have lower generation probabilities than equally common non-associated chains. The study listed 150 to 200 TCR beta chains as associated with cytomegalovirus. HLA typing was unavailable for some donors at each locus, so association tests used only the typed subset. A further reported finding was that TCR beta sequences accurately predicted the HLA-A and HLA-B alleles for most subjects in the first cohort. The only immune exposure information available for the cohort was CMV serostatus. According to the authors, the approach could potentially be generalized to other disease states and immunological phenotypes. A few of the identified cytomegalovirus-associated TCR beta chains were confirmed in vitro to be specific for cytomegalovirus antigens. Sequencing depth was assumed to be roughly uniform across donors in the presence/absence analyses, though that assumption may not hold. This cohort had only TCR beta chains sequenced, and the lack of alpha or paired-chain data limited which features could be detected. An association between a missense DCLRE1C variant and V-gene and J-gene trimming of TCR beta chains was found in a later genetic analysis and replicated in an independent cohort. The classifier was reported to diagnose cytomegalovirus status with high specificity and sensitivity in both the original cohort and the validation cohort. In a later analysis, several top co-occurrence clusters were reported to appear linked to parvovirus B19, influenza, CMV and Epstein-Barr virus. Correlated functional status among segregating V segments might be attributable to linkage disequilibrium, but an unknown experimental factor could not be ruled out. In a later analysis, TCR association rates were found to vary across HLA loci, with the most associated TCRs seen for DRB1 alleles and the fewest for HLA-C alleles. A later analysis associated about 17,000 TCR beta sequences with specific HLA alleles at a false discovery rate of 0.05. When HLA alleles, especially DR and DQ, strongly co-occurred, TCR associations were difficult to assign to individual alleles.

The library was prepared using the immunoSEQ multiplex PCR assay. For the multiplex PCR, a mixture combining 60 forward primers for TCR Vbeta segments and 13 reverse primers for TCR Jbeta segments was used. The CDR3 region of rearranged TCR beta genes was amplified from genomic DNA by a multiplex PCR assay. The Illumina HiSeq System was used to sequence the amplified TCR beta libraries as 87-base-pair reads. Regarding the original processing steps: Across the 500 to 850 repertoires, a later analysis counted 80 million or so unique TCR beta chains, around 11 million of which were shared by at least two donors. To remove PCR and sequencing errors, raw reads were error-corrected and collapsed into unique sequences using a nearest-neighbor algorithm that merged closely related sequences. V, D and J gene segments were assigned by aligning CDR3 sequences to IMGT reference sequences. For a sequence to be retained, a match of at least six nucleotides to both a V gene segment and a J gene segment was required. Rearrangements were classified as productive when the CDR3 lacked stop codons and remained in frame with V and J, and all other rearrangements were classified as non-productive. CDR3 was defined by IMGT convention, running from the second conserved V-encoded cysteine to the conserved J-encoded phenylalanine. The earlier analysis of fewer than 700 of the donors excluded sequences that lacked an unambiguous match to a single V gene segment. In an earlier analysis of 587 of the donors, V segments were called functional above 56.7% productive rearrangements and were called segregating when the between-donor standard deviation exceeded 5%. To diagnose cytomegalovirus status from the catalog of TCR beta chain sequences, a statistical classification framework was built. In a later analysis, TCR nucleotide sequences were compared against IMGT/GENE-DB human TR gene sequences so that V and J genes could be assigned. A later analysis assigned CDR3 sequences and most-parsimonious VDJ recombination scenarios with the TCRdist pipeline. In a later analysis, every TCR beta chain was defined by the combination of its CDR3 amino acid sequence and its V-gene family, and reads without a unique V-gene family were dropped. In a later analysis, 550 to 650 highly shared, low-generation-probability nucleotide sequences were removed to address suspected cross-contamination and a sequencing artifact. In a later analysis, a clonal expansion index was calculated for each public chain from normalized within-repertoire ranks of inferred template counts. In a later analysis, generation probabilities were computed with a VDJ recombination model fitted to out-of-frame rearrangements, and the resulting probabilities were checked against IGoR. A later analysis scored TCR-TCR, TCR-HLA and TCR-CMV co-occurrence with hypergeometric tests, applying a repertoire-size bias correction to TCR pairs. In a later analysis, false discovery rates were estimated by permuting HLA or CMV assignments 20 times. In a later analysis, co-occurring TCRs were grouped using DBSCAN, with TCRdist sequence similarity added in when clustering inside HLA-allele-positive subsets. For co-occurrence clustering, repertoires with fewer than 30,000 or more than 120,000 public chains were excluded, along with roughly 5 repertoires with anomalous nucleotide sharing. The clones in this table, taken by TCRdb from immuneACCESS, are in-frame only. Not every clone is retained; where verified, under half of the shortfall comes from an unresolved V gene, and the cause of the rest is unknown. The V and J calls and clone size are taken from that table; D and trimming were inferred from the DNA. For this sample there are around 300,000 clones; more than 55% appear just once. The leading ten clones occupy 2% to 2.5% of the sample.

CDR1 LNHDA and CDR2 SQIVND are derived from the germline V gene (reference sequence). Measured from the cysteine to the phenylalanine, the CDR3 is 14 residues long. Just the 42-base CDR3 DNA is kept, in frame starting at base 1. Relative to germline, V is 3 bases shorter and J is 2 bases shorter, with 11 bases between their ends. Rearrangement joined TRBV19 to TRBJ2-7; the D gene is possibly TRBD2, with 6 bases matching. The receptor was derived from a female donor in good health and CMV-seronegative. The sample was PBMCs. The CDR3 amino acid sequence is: CASSISGEAYEQYF. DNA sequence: TGTGCCAGTAGTATCTCCGGGGAGGCCTACGAGCAGTACTTC.